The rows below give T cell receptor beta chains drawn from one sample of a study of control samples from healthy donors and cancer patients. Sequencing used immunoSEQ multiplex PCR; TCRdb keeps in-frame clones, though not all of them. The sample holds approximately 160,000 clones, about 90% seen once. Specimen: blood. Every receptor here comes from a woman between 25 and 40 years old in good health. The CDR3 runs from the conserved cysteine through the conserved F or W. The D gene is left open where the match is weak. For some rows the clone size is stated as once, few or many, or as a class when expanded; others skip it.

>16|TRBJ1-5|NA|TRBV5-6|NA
TGTGCCAGCAGCTTAGGGACGGAGTATAGCAATCAGCCCCAGCATTTT
CASSLGTEYSNQPQHF
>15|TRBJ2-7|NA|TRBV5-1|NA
TGCGCCAGCAGCTTGGGTAGTGGGGGGACCTACGAGCAGTACTTC
CASSLGSGGTYEQYF
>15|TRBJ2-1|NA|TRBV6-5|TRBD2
TGTGCCAGCAATACCGGGACTAGCCCTTACAATGAGCAGTTCTTC
CASNTGTSPYNEQFF
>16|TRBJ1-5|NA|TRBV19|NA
TGTGCCACTAGGAGCGTGGACACGCATAGCAATCAGCCCCAGCATTTT
CATRSVDTHSNQPQHF
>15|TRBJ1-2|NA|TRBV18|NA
TGTGCCAGCTCAGCGACGGTCGGAGCTAACTATGGCTACACCTTC
CASSATVGANYGYTF
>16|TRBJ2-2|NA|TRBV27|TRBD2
TGTGCCAGCAGTTTAATTAGCGGGAGGGCCACCGGGGAGCTGTTTTTT
CASSLISGRATGELFF
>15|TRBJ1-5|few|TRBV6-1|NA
TGTGCCAGCAGTGAAAGGTTAGGAAGCAATCAGCCCCAGCATTTT
CASSERLGSNQPQHF
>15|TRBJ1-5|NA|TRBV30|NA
TGTGCCTGGAAACTGCGCGGCATAAGCAATCAGCCCCAGCATTTT
CAWKLRGISNQPQHF
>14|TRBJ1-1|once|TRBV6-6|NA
TGTGCCAGCAGTTACTCAGCACTAAACACTGAAGCTTTCTTT
CASSYSALNTEAFF
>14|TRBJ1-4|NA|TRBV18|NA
TGTGCCAGCTCACCAGGGACAAATAATGAAAAACTGTTTTTT
CASSPGTNNEKLFF
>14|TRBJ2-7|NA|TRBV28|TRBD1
TGTGCCAGCAGTCCTAGACAGGGACCCTACGAGCAGTACTTC
CASSPRQGPYEQYF
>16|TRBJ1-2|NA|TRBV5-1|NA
TGCGCCAGCAGCTTGGTTGGACTTGGACAGTCGGATGGCTACACCTTC
CASSLVGLGQSDGYTF
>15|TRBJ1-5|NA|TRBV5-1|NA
TGCGCCAGCAGCGACCCTGGGGGGGGAGATCAGCCCCAGCATTTT
CASSDPGGGDQPQHF
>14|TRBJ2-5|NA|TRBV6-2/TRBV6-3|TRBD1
TGTGCCAGCAGCTGGGACAGGGGGCTGGGGACCCAGTACTTC
CASSWDRGLGTQYF
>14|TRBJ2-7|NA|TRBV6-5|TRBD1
TGTGCCAGCAGTTACTCAGGGACAGGGGGCGAGCAGTACTTC
CASSYSGTGGEQYF
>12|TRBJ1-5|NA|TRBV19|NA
TGTGCCAGTAGTATACCAAATCAGCCCCAGCATTTT
CASSIPNQPQHF
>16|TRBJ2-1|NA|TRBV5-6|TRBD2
TGTGCCAGCAGCTGGACCGGGACTAGCGGGGGCAATGAGCAGTTCTTC
CASSWTGTSGGNEQFF
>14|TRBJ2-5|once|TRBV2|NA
TGTGCCAGCAGGGTACAGAGGTCCCAAGAGACCCAGTACTTC
CASRVQRSQETQYF
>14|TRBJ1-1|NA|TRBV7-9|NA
TGTGCCAGCAGCTTAGTGGGGGTCGACACTGAAGCTTTCTTT
CASSLVGVDTEAFF
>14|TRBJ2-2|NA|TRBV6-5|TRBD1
TGTGCCGCCAAAGGGACAGCGAACACCGGGGAGCTGTTTTTT
CAAKGTANTGELFF
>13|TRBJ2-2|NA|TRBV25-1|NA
TGTGCCAGCAGTGAATCGAACACCGGGGAGCTGTTTTTT
CASSESNTGELFF
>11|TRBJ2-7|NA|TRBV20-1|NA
TGCAGTGCTAGAGGGAGGGACGAGCAGTACTTC
CSARGRDEQYF
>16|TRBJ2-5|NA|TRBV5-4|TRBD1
TGTGCCAGCAGCCCGGTCCCGGGACAGGGAACAGAGACCCAGTACTTC
CASSPVPGQGTETQYF
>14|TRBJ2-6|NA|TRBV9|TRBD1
TGTGCCAGCAGCTCGAGGACAGGGAGTAACGTCCTGACTTTC
CASSSRTGSNVLTF
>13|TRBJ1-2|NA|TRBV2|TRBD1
TGTGCCAGCAGTGAGGGACAGTCCTATGGCTACACCTTC
CASSEGQSYGYTF
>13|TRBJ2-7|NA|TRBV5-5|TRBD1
TGTGCCAGCAGCTATTTTGGACAGGGTGAGCAGTACTTC
CASSYFGQGEQYF
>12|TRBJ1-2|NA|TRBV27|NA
TGTTTTCCCCCCCCGAATCCTGAGGGCTACACCTTC
CFPPPNPEGYTF
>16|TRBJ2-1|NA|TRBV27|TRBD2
TGTGCCAGCAGTACGCGACTAGCGGGTTCCTACAATGAGCAGTTCTTC
CASSTRLAGSYNEQFF
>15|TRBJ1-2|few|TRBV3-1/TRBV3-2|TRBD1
TGTGCCAGCAGCCCCCGGGACAGGCTCCTTTATGGCTACACCTTC
CASSPRDRLLYGYTF
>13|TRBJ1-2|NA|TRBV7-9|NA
TGTGCCAGCAGCCGACAGGCAAACTATGGCTACACCTTC
CASSRQANYGYTF
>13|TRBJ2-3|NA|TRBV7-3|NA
TGTGCCAGCAGCTTAACAAAGGAACACACGCAGTATTTT
CASSLTKEHTQYF
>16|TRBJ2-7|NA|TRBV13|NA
TGTGCCAGCAGCTTTTCGCCGGGACTCCCATCCTACGAGCAGTACTTC
CASSFSPGLPSYEQYF
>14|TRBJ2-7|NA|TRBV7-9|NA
TGTGCCAGCAGCCCCTCCGACGGGATCAGCGTGCAGTACTTC
CASSPSDGISVQYF
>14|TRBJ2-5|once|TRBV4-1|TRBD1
TGCGCCAGCAGCCAAGATTCAGGGGGAGAGACCCAGTACTTC
CASSQDSGGETQYF
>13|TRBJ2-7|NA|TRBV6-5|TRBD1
TGTGCCAGCAGTTACGACAGGGTCGGCGAGCAGTACTTC
CASSYDRVGEQYF
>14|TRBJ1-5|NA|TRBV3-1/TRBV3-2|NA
TGTGCCAGCAGCCAAGATTCTGGGAATCAGCCCCAGCATTTT
CASSQDSGNQPQHF
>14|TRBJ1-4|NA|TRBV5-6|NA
TGTGCCAGCAGCTTGTGGGGAGACAATGAAAAACTGTTTTTT
CASSLWGDNEKLFF
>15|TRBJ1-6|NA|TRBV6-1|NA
TGTGCCAGCAGTGAAGCCCGGACAAGGTCTTCACCCCTCCACTTT
CASSEARTRSSPLHF
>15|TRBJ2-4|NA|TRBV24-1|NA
TGTGCCACCAGTGACACCCGGGACGGAAAAAACATTCAGTACTTC
CATSDTRDGKNIQYF
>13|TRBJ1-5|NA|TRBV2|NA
TGTGCCAGCAGTTCCATTACCTCTCAGCCCCAGCATTTT
CASSSITSQPQHF
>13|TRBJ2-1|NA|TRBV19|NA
TGTGCCAGTAGTATGGTAGCTGACAATGAGCAGTTCTTC
CASSMVADNEQFF
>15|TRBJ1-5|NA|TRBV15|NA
TGTGCCACCAGCCCCGTGTTGGGGATCGGGCAGCCCCAGCATTTT
CATSPVLGIGQPQHF
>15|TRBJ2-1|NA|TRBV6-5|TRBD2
TGTGCCAGCAGCCTCGGACTAGGACGCGACAATGAGCAGTTCTTC
CASSLGLGRDNEQFF
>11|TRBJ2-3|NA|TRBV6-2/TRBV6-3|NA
TGTGCCAGCAGTCAGGGAGATACGCAGTATTTT
CASSQGDTQYF